This passage covers 29 T cell receptor beta chains from one sample sequenced in a study of T cells in Graves' hyperthyroidism and ophthalmopathy (dated by TCRdb to 2018 to 2020). Libraries were constructed by multiplex PCR. The reads were generated on an Illumina HiSeq 2000. The TCR beta CDR3 regions were amplified from the RNA transcripts. The TCR CDR3 was subjected to a first round of RT-PCR using the HTBI primer set and the Qiagen OneStep RT-PCR kit. The public reads were reanalyzed by TCRdb: fastp trimming at Q25, MiXCR alignment, in-frame beta chains only. For every CDR3 protein sequence, its rows merge into one entry that carries the most common genes and DNA. Counted in this sample were about 340,000 distinct CDR3 sequences; over 20% of them appeared once. Around 50% of the sample lies in the top ten. Sequencing input: blood. These receptors all stem from a woman aged 50 to 65 with Graves' hyperthyroidism.

This clonotype came up many times. The rearrangement links TRBV11-2 to TRBJ2-1; D might be TRBD1 (5 bases). CDR1 is SGHAT, CDR2 FQNNGV, per germline. V was pared by 0 bases and J by 4 bases, with 16 bases between. The CDR3 length is 17 residues. CDR3: CASSLEVGRERYNEQFF. CDR3 nucleotides: TGTGCCAGCAGCTTAGAGGTGGGCAGGGAACGTTACAATGAGCAGTTCTTC.

The chain carries TRBV5-1 and TRBJ1-5; D is possibly TRBD1 (6 bases). The CDR3 covers 15 residues. Germline V gives CDR1 SGHRS, CDR2 YFSETQ. Trimming left V 0 bases short and J 6 bases short, with 13 bases between. Written as DNA, the CDR3 is TGCGCCAGCAGCTTGGGGGGGGGCTGGAGTCAGCCCCAGCATTTT. Translated, it gives CASSLGGGWSQPQHF.

A single count supports this clonotype. The chain links TRBV28 to TRBJ2-5; 7 nucleotides line up with TRBD2. Germline CDR1 and CDR2: MDHEN and SYDVKM. This CDR3 region has 15 residues. The trim removed 2 bases at V and 3 bases at J, leaving 6 bases unmatched. The CDR3 loop is CASSLLAELKETQYF. The CDR3 region has the DNA TGTGCCAGCAGTTTACTAGCGGAACTAAAAGAGACCCAGTACTTC.

V is TRBV10-3 and J is TRBJ1-5; TRBD1 agrees at 7 bases. Trimming at V came to 5 bases and at J to 5 bases, leaving 18 bases not matched to a gene. There are 18 residues in the CDR3. Germline V gene sequence: CDR1 ENHRY, CDR2 SYGVKD. CDR3 residues: CAISRDRDGGYVYQPQHF. The CDR3 nucleotides are TGTGCCATCAGTAGAGACAGGGACGGGGGATATGTCTATCAGCCCCAGCATTTT.

The chain combines TRBV7-8 with TRBJ2-2, with TRBD2 identical over 7 bases. This CDR3 is built from 16 residues. CDR1 and CDR2 (germline): SGHVS, FQNEAQ. With V trimmed by 2 bases and J by 5 bases, 8 bases remained unmatched. DNA of the CDR3: TGTGCCAGCAGCTTATCCCGACTAGCTCGGACCGGGGAGCTGTTTTTT. Translation gives CASSLSRLARTGELFF. Combining the CDR3 with reference TRBV7-8 and TRBJ2-2 gives the whole variable domain GAGVSQSPRYKVAKRGQDVALRCDPISGHVSLFWYQQALGQGPEFLTYFQNEAQLDKSGLPSDRFFAERPEGSVSTLKIQRTQQEDSAVYLCASSLSRLARTGELFFGEGSRLTVL.

This clonotype was seen at least ten times. The chain is built from TRBV3-1 and TRBJ2-3; 8 positions agree with TRBD1. The length of the CDR3 is 16 residues. Trimming at V came to 6 bases and at J to 3 bases, leaving 11 bases not matched to a gene. CDR1 LGHDT and CDR2 YNNKEL come from the germline V gene (reference sequence). The CDR3 loop reads CASSRSGTGPTDTQYF. Here the CDR3 DNA reads TGTGCCAGCAGTCGATCCGGGACAGGCCCTACAGATACGCAGTATTTT.

This clonotype appeared a few times. V is TRBV15 and J is TRBJ2-5; TRBD1 might be the D (6 bases). Germline V gives CDR1 LNHNV, CDR2 YYDKDF (reference sequence). The CDR3 runs to 15 residues. Trimming took 1 base from V and 5 from J, leaving 14 bases between them. The CDR3 sequence is CATSRAVTDRETQYF. For the CDR3, the DNA is TGTGCCACCAGCAGAGCAGTGACAGACAGGGAGACCCAGTACTTC.

This clonotype was seen a few times. The V and J genes are TRBV28 and TRBJ1-2; D is uncertain. Germline V CDR1 and CDR2: MDHEN, SYDVKM. The length of the CDR3 is 13 residues. Trimming removed 5 bases from V and 3 bases from J, with 10 bases in between. CDR3 loop: CASSLRTDYGYTF. CDR3 nucleotide sequence: TGTGCCAGCAGTCTTAGAACCGACTATGGCTACACCTTC.

This clonotype was detected ten times or more. The chain uses TRBV12-3 or TRBV12-4 and TRBJ1-4, with 8 bases fitting TRBD1. The trim removed 6 bases at V and 7 bases at J, leaving 7 bases unmatched. This CDR3 has 14 residues. CDR3 nucleotides: TGTGCCAGCAGGGTGGACAGGGATCGTGAAAAACTGTTTTTT. Residues: CASRVDRDREKLFF.

This clonotype was seen repeatedly, ten times or more. V gene TRBV11-2 combines with J gene TRBJ2-7; 10 bases fit TRBD2. J was trimmed by 4 bases and V by 1 base; bases with no gene match: 4. The CDR3 length is 15 residues. In germline, CDR1 is SGHAT, CDR2 FQNNGV. This CDR3 reads CASSLALAGVYEQYF. DNA for the CDR3: TGTGCCAGCAGCTTAGCTCTAGCGGGAGTGTACGAGCAGTACTTC.

This clonotype was picked up a small number of times. V is TRBV6-1 and J is TRBJ1-2, with D unclear. The V and J ends lost 0 bases and 5 bases respectively, with 7 bases between them. This CDR3 is built from 13 residues. CDR1 MNHNS and CDR2 SASEGT come from the germline V gene. The CDR3 DNA follows: TGTGCCAGCAGTGAAGCGGTTGGTTATGGCTACACCTTC. As protein: CASSEAVGYGYTF.

This clonotype was picked up a small number of times. The chain carries TRBV3-1 and TRBJ2-3; 9 bases match TRBD2. CDR1 is LGHDT and CDR2 is YNNKEL in the germline V gene (reference sequence). The CDR3 spans 19 residues. V was pared by 0 bases and J by 0 bases, with 10 bases of the junction left unmatched. The CDR3 region has the DNA TGTGCCAGCAGCCAAGATCTCTCTAGCGGGACCTCTAGCACAGATACGCAGTATTTT. This gives the protein CASSQDLSSGTSSTDTQYF.

Details on this clonotype: This may be a read error: a much more frequent sequence differs by one nucleotide. The V and J genes are TRBV28 and TRBJ2-5; perhaps TRBD1 as D (7 bases). The V gene lost 8 bases and the J gene lost 0 bases, with 19 bases spanning the gap. Per germline, CDR1 MDHEN and CDR2 SYDVKM. This CDR3 spans 16 amino acids. For the CDR3, the DNA is TGTGCCAGCGGCCCTAACAGGGGAGGAAACCAAGAGACCCAGTACTTC. Its translation is CASGPNRGGNQETQYF.

This sequence joins TRBV19 and TRBJ2-7, with 13 positions matching TRBD2. The CDR3 has 17 residues. Trimming cost V 3 bases and J 4 bases; bases outside gene matches: 9. The germline V gene has CDR1 LNHDA and CDR2 SQIVND (reference sequence). The CDR3 bases are TGTGCCAGTAGTATCATACCGAGGACTAGCGGGAGATACGAGCAGTACTTC. Protein sequence: CASSIIPRTSGRYEQYF.

This clonotype was detected ten times or more. The chain combines TRBV28 with TRBJ1-2; the match to TRBD1 covers 7 bases. Trimming removed 7 bases from V and 4 bases from J; junction bases left unmatched: 9. Germline loops: CDR1 MDHEN, CDR2 SYDVKM. The CDR3 loop spans 14 amino acids. CDR3 nucleotides: TGTGCCAGCATCACACAGGGGACGTCCTATGGCTACACCTTC. This codes for CASITQGTSYGYTF.

The DNA of the CDR3 is TGTGCCAGCAGCTTGGGACAGGAAAACACCATATATTTT. This codes for CASSLGQENTIYF. The chain carries TRBV5-4 and TRBJ1-3, with D possibly being TRBD1 (6 bases). The CDR3 is 13 residues long. V was pared by 0 bases and J by 6 bases, with 7 bases between. Germline V gene data show CDR1 as SGHNT and CDR2 as YYREEE (reference sequence).

This rearrangement joins TRBV7-3 to TRBJ2-7; TRBD2 might be the D (6 bases). The CDR3 has 15 amino acids. Germline CDR1 and CDR2: SGHTA and FQGTGA. With 1 base removed from V and 7 bases from J, the gap between germline ends came to 17 bases. This chain's CDR3 is CASSLNMASAGEQYF. The CDR3 coding sequence is TGTGCCAGCAGCTTAAATATGGCTAGCGCTGGTGAGCAGTACTTC.

This clonotype was seen a few times. The rearrangement uses TRBV5-1 and TRBJ2-5; unclear D gene. V was pared by 2 bases and J by 1 base, with 18 bases between. The CDR3 has 17 residues. Germline V gene data show CDR1 as SGHRS and CDR2 as YFSETQ. The CDR3 loop reads CASSLRASHFPQETQYF. CDR3 DNA: TGCGCCAGCAGCTTAAGGGCTAGTCATTTCCCCCAAGAGACCCAGTACTTC. The full variable domain, rest sourced from reference TRBV5-1 and TRBJ2-5, is KAGVTQTPRYLIKTRGQQVTLSCSPISGHRSVSWYQQTPGQGLQFLFEYFSETQRNKGNFPGRFSGRQFSNSRSEMNVSTLELGDSALYLCASSLRASHFPQETQYFGPGTRLLVL.

In its sample, this clonotype was seen many times. The chain employs TRBV2 and TRBJ1-1, with 7 bases matching TRBD1. Germline loops: CDR1 SNHLY, CDR2 FYNNEI. The CDR3 is 14 residues long. The ends lost 5 bases at V and 3 bases at J; junction bases unmatched: 6. The DNA of the CDR3 is TGTGCCAGCAGTTCAACCAGGGGGGACACTGAAGCTTTCTTT. Protein sequence: CASSSTRGDTEAFF.

This clonotype occurred many times. The V call is TRBV11-3, the J call TRBJ2-2, with unresolved D. The V gene's germline CDR1 is SGHNT and CDR2 YENEEA. This CDR3 is 16 amino acids long. V was clipped by 6 bases and J by 0 bases, with 14 bases between them. CDR3 in DNA: TGTGCCAGCAGGCCTACTGGGCGTCCGAACACCGGGGAGCTGTTTTTT. Protein product: CASRPTGRPNTGELFF.

Only a few counts were recorded for this clonotype. This sequence joins TRBV9 and TRBJ2-7; 11 bases are a match to TRBD2. The CDR3 covers 15 residues. Looked up from germline, CDR1 is SGDLS and CDR2 is YYNGEE. V trimming: 4 bases; J trimming: 5 bases; junction bases outside the gene matches: 8. In DNA form, the CDR3 reads TGTGCCAGCAGCATTAGCGGGGGGGCCTCGAACGAGCAGTACTTC. It translates to CASSISGGASNEQYF.

With regard to this clonotype: Being one base from a much bigger clone, this may be a read error. The chain employs TRBV24-1 and TRBJ2-5; D is perhaps TRBD2 (6 bases). CDR3 size: 14 residues. Germline lookup yields CDR1 KGHDR and CDR2 SFDVKD. The CDR3, as DNA: TGTGCCACCAGTGGGGCAGGAGGGTCAGAGACCGAGTACTTC. It is translated as CATSGAGGSETEYF.

The chain couples TRBV7-6 to TRBJ2-1, with TRBD1 matching over 7 bases. The CDR3 length is 14 residues. CDR1 is SGHVS and CDR2 is FNYEAQ in the germline V gene. The trim removed 1 base at V and 8 bases at J, leaving 5 bases unmatched. The CDR3 DNA reads as TGTGCCAGCAGCTTAGGACAGGGTATGGATGAGCAGTTCTTC. Amino acids: CASSLGQGMDEQFF.

The sample holds many counts of this clonotype. The J gene is TRBJ1-5, the V gene TRBV3-1; D is unresolved. The CDR3 length is 14 residues. CDR1 is LGHDT and CDR2 is YNNKEL in the germline V gene (reference sequence). V gave up 3 bases and J gave up 7 bases, with 13 bases separating them. CDR3 loop: CASSQDRIGQPQHF. In DNA form, the CDR3 reads TGTGCCAGCAGCCAGGACCGAATAGGGCAGCCCCAGCATTTT.

This clonotype has more than one count but fewer than ten. The genes are TRBV19 and TRBJ1-1; 9 nucleotides line up with TRBD1. Germline CDR1 LNHDA, CDR2 SQIVND (reference sequence). V shed 5 bases and J 4 bases; nucleotides not matched to a gene: 2. This CDR3 spans 13 amino acids. The CDR3 DNA follows: TGTGCCAGTAGTCCGGGACAGGGCACTGAAGCTTTCTTT. This translates into CASSPGQGTEAFF.

CDR3 nucleotides: TGTGCCAGCAGCTTACCAGGGTCCGGAAACACCATATATTTT. Translating gives CASSLPGSGNTIYF. The chain links TRBV7-9 to TRBJ1-3; a weak D match, TRBD1 (5 bases). The CDR3 is 14 amino acids. V shed 2 bases and J shed 4 bases, with 9 bases lying between them. CDR1 and CDR2 from the germline V gene are SEHNR and FQNEAQ (reference sequence).

The table lists this clonotype with a few counts. CDR3 sequence reads: CASSLVEYNSPLHF. CDR3 in DNA: TGTGCCAGCAGCTTAGTTGAATATAATTCACCCCTCCACTTT. The V gene is TRBV7-2, the J gene TRBJ1-6, with no clear D. V lost 1 base to trimming and J lost 4 bases, with 5 bases between them. Germline CDR1 SGHTA, CDR2 FQGNSA. The CDR3 length is 14 residues.

This chain uses TRBV12-3 or TRBV12-4 with TRBJ2-7, with 8 bases that match TRBD2. This CDR3 has 16 residues. Trimming removed 8 bases from V and 3 bases from J; junction bases left unmatched: 15. CDR3 amino acids: CASSGVGLAGYYEQYF. The CDR3 DNA follows: TGTGCCAGCTCCGGGGTCGGGCTAGCGGGTTACTACGAGCAGTACTTC.

This clonotype has a count of ten or more. The chain is built from TRBV4-1 and TRBJ2-5, with TRBD2 matching 9 bases. CDR1 MGHRA and CDR2 YSYEKL come from the germline V gene. V was clipped by 1 base and J by 3 bases; unmatched bases: 9. The CDR3 length is 17 residues. The CDR3 is CASSQATGAGGKETQYF. The CDR3 DNA is TGCGCCAGCAGCCAAGCCACCGGGGCGGGGGGGAAAGAGACCCAGTACTTC.